Below, one TCR beta chain is given with its context. Its antigen is not identified. Molecular barcoding with unique molecular identifiers was used for the TCRbeta library. TCRdb re-analysed the PCR reads in MiXCR, keeping a single row per CDR3 protein. The sample has about a million distinct CDR3 sequences, 25% to 30% seen once. This CDR3 has 19 amino acids. Germline CDR1 reads LGHNA; CDR2 reads YSLEER. V was clipped by 0 bases and J by 0 bases; unmatched bases: 7. The sample is drawn from a study of T-cell reconstitution after alpha-beta-depleted transplantation in children. Study outcomes and limitations: After transplant, high TCRbeta diversity at day 60 in some patients arose from surviving recipient T cells and thymic progenitors. Reportedly, only several hundred clones from non-depleted graft cells drove alpha-beta T-cell counts at about two months. The authors attributed T-cell counts and diversity one year after transplant mostly to newly produced T cells.

The TCR sequence derives from a boy younger than two who had a stem cell transplant for SCID, so the T cells may come from the graft donor. Sequencing used PBMCs, mostly from graft donor cells, obtained 360 days after TCRalphabeta/CD19-depleted stem cell transplant. J is TRBJ2-3 and V is TRBV4-3; 12 bases fit TRBD2. CDR3 sequence: CASSQEASGGDPSTDTQYF. CDR3 coding DNA: TGCGCCAGCAGCCAAGAGGCTAGCGGGGGGGACCCTAGCACAGATACGCAGTATTTT.